Listed below are T cell receptor beta chains from one sample, sequenced in a study of blood T cell repertoires in COVID-19. The data were produced by immunoSEQ multiplex PCR, yet TCRdb's version contains in-frame clones alone and is incomplete. The table records 180,000 or so clones, roughly 78% of them present only once. Sequencing used peripheral blood. These receptors all come from a woman of 80 years or more with active or convalescent COVID-19. Both conserved end residues are part of each CDR3. The order of the fields is V gene, J gene, D gene, clone size, CDR3 protein, CDR3 DNA. D genes are given only for firm matches. Not every row has a clone size; where given, it reads once, few, many or a size class.

>TRBV19|TRBJ1-3|TRBD1|many
CASSGTGGSWNTIYF
TGTGCCAGTAGTGGGACAGGGGGCAGTTGGAACACCATATATTTT
>TRBV23-1|TRBJ1-2|TRBD1|many
CASSQPWDRGFGYTF
TGCGCCAGCAGTCAACCTTGGGACAGGGGTTTTGGCTACACCTTC
>TRBV3-1/TRBV3-2|TRBJ2-2|-|-
CASSQATVTGELFF
TGTGCCAGCAGCCAAGCTACAGTAACCGGGGAGCTGTTTTTT
>TRBV28|TRBJ1-2|-|-
CASSTPAGISYGYTF
TGTGCCAGCAGTACCCCGGCAGGCATCTCCTATGGCTACACCTTC
>TRBV4-2|TRBJ2-2|-|-
CASSNVRRGATGELFF
TGTGCCAGCAGCAACGTCCGACGGGGAGCGACCGGGGAGCTGTTTTTT
>TRBV10-2|TRBJ1-4|-|-
CASSELQGPYEKLFF
TGCGCCAGCAGTGAACTACAGGGACCATATGAAAAACTGTTTTTT
>TRBV28|TRBJ2-6|-|-
CASSTGGAGANVLTF
TGTGCCAGCAGCACAGGGGGGGCTGGGGCCAACGTCCTGACTTTC
>TRBV19|TRBJ2-2|-|-
CASRATSANTGELFF
TGTGCCAGTAGGGCAACTAGTGCGAACACCGGGGAGCTGTTTTTT
>TRBV5-1|TRBJ1-1|-|-
CASSDQEEAFF
TGCGCCAGCAGCGACCAAGAGGAGGCTTTCTTT
>TRBV11-2|TRBJ2-1|TRBD2|-
CASSLGLGGNTNEQFF
TGTGCCAGCAGCTTAGGATTGGGGGGGAACACCAATGAGCAGTTCTTC
>TRBV6-5|TRBJ2-2|TRBD2|few
CASSYASGNTGELFF
TGTGCCAGCAGTTACGCTAGCGGGAACACCGGGGAGCTGTTTTTT
>TRBV6-1|TRBJ1-3|-|once
CASSEGGTGNTIYF
TGTGCCAGCAGTGAGGGGGGTACTGGAAACACCATATATTTT
>TRBV19|TRBJ2-5|TRBD2|-
CASTSFSGTSGSQETQYF
TGTGCCAGTACAAGTTTCTCCGGGACTAGCGGGAGCCAAGAGACCCAGTACTTC
>TRBV2|TRBJ1-3|-|few
CASAQDTIYF
TGTGCCAGCGCACAAGACACCATATATTTT